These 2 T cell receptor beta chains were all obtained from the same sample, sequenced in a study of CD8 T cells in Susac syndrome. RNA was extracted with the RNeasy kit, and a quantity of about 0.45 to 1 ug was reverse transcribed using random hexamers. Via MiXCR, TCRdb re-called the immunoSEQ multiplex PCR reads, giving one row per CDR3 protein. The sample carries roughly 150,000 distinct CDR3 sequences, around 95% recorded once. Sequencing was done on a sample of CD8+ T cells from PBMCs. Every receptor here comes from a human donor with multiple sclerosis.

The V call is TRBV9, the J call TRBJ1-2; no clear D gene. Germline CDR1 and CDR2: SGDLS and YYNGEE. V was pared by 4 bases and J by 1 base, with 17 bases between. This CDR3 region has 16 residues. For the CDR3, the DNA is TGTGCCAGCAGCTCCGTTTTGAACGAAGTTAACTATGGCTACACCTTC. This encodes CASSSVLNEVNYGYTF.

CDR3 in amino acids: CASSERTGWDEQYF. CDR3 nucleotide sequence: TGTGCCAGCAGTGAGCGGACAGGGTGGGACGAGCAGTACTTC. V and J are TRBV11-2 and TRBJ2-7; 8 bases match TRBD1. The CDR3 contains 14 residues. The germline V gene has CDR1 SGHAT and CDR2 FQNNGV. After removal of 6 bases from V and 5 bases from J, the junction contained 9 bases not matched to a gene. Combining the CDR3 with reference TRBV11-2 and TRBJ2-7 gives the whole variable domain EAGVAQSPRYKIIEKRQSVAFWCNPISGHATLYWYQQILGQGPKLLIQFQNNGVVDDSQLPKDRFSAERLKGVDSTLKIQPAKLEDSAVYLCASSERTGWDEQYFGPGTRLTVT.